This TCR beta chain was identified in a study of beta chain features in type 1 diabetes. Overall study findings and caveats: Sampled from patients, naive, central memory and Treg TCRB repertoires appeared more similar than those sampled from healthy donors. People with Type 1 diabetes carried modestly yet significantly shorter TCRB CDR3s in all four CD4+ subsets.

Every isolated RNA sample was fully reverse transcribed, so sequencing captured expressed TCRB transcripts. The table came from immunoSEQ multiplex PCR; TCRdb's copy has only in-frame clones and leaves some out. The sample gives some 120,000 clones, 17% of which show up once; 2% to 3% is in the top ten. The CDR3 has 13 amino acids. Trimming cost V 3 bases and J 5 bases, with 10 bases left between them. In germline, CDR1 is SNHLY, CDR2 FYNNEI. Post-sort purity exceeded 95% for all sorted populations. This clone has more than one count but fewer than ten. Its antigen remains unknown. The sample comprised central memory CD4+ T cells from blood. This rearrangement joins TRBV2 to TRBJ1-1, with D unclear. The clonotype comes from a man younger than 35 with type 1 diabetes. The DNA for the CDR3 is TGTGCCAGCAGTGATTTGGGTGAAACTGAAGCTTTCTTT. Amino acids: CASSDLGETEAFF.